The sequence of this TCR beta chain was determined in a study of shared clonotypes between healthy human individuals. Study as a whole: Donors were two women and a few men aged 18 to 49.

With 5 bases removed from V and 6 bases from J, the gap between germline ends came to 13 bases. The CDR3 runs to 13 residues. Germline V lookup: CDR1 MNHNY, CDR2 SVGAGI (reference sequence). TCRdb's copy holds only in-frame clones and misses some; the assay was immunoSEQ multiplex PCR. The sample lists about 2.3 million clones; just under 95% were seen once. This TCR came from a man younger than 35 in good health. Some clones in this sample may be carry-over from other donors' samples. The chain joins TRBV6-6 to TRBJ1-1; a weak D match, TRBD1 (6 bases). Sequenced: naive CD4+ T cells from PBMCs. Documented subset: CD45RA+ positively selected. The CDR3, as DNA: TGTGCCAGCAGTGATCCGACAGGACCTGAAGCTTTCTTT. Protein: CASSDPTGPEAFF.